Listed below are T cell receptor beta chains from one sample, sequenced in a study of T cell repertoires in cytomegalovirus infection. TCRdb used MiXCR to reprocess the reads, holding one entry per CDR3 protein. The table has around 490,000 distinct CDR3 sequences, around 27% seen once. Sequenced material: PBMCs. The receptor set was obtained from a human donor in good health (CMV status not recorded). Some clones in this sample may be carry-over from other donors' samples. Both conserved end residues are part of each CDR3. The D gene is left open where the match is weak. The size field is filled for only some rows; it gives once, few, many or a size class.

CDR3 length,D gene,J gene,V gene,clone size,CDR3 DNA,CDR3 protein
15,TRBD2,TRBJ2-1,TRBV19,few,TGTGCCAGTAGTATAGGCGGGAGAAGGTACAATGAGCAGTTCTTC,CASSIGGRRYNEQFF
15,TRBD2,TRBJ2-3,TRBV7-9,few,TGTGCCAGCAGTCAGACTAGCAGACACACAGATACGCAGTATTTT,CASSQTSRHTDTQYF
16,TRBD2,TRBJ2-3,TRBV6-6,-,TGTGCCAGCAGTGGCTTACTAGCGGGAATGGCAGATACGCAGTATTTT,CASSGLLAGMADTQYF
14,-,TRBJ2-2,TRBV6-1,-,TGTGCCAACAGTTCTTGGTCACAGACCGGGGAGCTGTTTTTT,CANSSWSQTGELFF
16,TRBD1,TRBJ1-4,TRBV6-5,few,TGTGCCAGCAGTTACTCTGAGGGGGCGGCTAATGAAAAACTGTTTTTT,CASSYSEGAANEKLFF
14,-,TRBJ2-2,TRBV27,few,TGTGCCAGCCGCCGAGCAGCCTTCACCGGGGAGCTGTTTTTT,CASRRAAFTGELFF
13,TRBD1,TRBJ1-1,TRBV6-5,few,TGTGCCAGCAGTACACGGACAGGGACTAAAGCTTTCTTT,CASSTRTGTKAFF
16,-,TRBJ2-1,TRBV12-3/TRBV12-4,-,TGTGCCAGCAGTCCCTCTTGGACGTCCGGAGTCACTGAGCAGTTCTTC,CASSPSWTSGVTEQFF
16,TRBD1,TRBJ2-5,TRBV6-1,many,TGTGCCAGCAGTGCGCGACAGGGGGAGGGGAGAAAGACCCAGTACTTC,CASSARQGEGRKTQYF
15,TRBD2,TRBJ2-3,TRBV7-2,-,TGTGCCAGCAGCTTAGGTAGATCTAGCGGGGCTACGCAGTATTTT,CASSLGRSSGATQYF
15,TRBD1,TRBJ2-7,TRBV7-2,many,TGTGCCAGCAGCTTAGCGGGACAGGGGTTGCACGAGCAGTACTTC,CASSLAGQGLHEQYF
16,TRBD2,TRBJ2-1,TRBV6-2/TRBV6-3,-,TGTGCCAGCAGTTACTCGAGAGTAGCGGGATACAATGAGCAGTTCTTC,CASSYSRVAGYNEQFF
16,TRBD2,TRBJ2-3,TRBV7-2,many,TGTGCCAGCAGCTTCCTAGCGGGCCTCAGCACAGATACGCAGTATTTT,CASSFLAGLSTDTQYF
15,-,TRBJ2-3,TRBV6-1,-,TGTGCCAGCAGTTCTCGTAGCGGTAGCACAGATACGCAGTATTTT,CASSSRSGSTDTQYF
13,-,TRBJ1-4,TRBV20-1,-,TGCAGTGCGGCTGGTTCAACTAATGAAAAACTGTTTTTT,CSAAGSTNEKLFF
14,-,TRBJ2-5,TRBV19,-,TGTGCCAGTAGACCCACGGACACCCAAGAGACCCAGTACTTC,CASRPTDTQETQYF
13,-,TRBJ2-5,TRBV7-2,many,TGTGCCAGCAGCATGGACAGACAAGAGACCCAGTACTTC,CASSMDRQETQYF